This TCR beta chain was sequenced during a study of neurological immune-mediated disorders. Ten or more counts support this clonotype. TCRdb reprocessed the 5' RACE reads with MiXCR, giving one entry per CDR3 protein. Of roughly 66,000 distinct CDR3 sequences in the sample, around 5% were seen once. The V end was cut by 8 bases, the J end by 0 bases, with 7 bases between. This CDR3 contains 12 residues. The sample consisted of PBMCs. J is TRBJ1-1 and V is TRBV12-3 or TRBV12-4; D not certain. This TCR was recovered from an older woman with multiple sclerosis. The chain's CDR3 is CASLLLNTEAFF. The CDR3 region has the DNA TGTGCCAGCCTTTTACTGAACACTGAAGCTTTCTTT.